This T cell receptor beta chain was identified in a study of CD8+ T cells in alopecia areata. Findings of the study overall: Scalp clonality and expanded CD8+ clones among the top 100 showed significant decreases with tofacitinib.

There are a few counts of this clone. The antigen remains unidentified. Extracted RNA was reverse transcribed, and the resulting cDNA served as sequencing template. Profiling relied on immunoSEQ multiplex PCR, and the TCRdb table lists in-frame clones only, not all of them. The repertoire holds 150,000 to 200,000 clones, with around three fifths as singletons. The sample's treatment: oral pan-JAK inhibitor, 5-10 mg twice daily. PBMCs yielded sorted CD4+ and CD8+ T cells. With 1 base removed from V and 4 bases from J, the gap between germline ends came to 13 bases. The CDR3 length is 15 residues. Germline V gene data show CDR1 as SGHAT and CDR2 as FQNNGV.

The sequencing here drew on CD4+ T cells sorted from blood, taken at week 24, from a patient treated with tofacitinib. The clonotype originates from a human donor with alopecia areata. This chain uses TRBV11-2 with TRBJ1-2; the D gene is possibly TRBD1 (5 bases). The CDR3 DNA reads as TGTGCCAGCAGCTTAGGAACCCGGGACGGCTATGGCTACACCTTC. It yields the protein CASSLGTRDGYGYTF.